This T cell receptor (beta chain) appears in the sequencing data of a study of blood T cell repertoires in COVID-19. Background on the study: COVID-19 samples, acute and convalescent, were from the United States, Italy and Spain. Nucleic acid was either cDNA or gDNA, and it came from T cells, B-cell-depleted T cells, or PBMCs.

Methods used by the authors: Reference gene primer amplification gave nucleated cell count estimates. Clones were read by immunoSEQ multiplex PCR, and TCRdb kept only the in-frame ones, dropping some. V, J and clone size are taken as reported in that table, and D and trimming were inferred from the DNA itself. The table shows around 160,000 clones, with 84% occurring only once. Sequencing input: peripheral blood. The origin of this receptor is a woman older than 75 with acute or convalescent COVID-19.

The CDR3 DNA is TGTGCCAGCAGTCCAAACGGGGTGACTAACACTGAAGCTTTCTTT. Encoded protein: CASSPNGVTNTEAFF. The chain couples TRBV27 to TRBJ1-1; no reliable D call. The germline V gene has CDR1 MNHEY and CDR2 SMNVEV (reference sequence). The CDR3 totals 15 residues. Trimming took 5 bases from V and 2 from J, leaving 15 bases between them.